This T cell receptor beta chain was recorded in a study of cytomegalovirus exposure and HLA in healthy donors. As regards this clone: Its antigen remains unknown.

Assay: immunoSEQ multiplex PCR; the TCRdb copy retains only in-frame clones and omits some. The table records about 130,000 clones, roughly nine tenths of them present only once. Study results and caveats: The study labeled more than 150 TCR beta chains cytomegalovirus-associated. According to a later analysis, TCR clusters from the first cohort tended to co-occur in the approximately 120 validation repertoires. Confirmation in vitro established that a few CMV-associated chains were specific for CMV antigens. A classifier reportedly called cytomegalovirus status with high sensitivity and specificity.

This TCR was sampled from a woman in her late teens or twenties in good health and CMV-seropositive. The sample was PBMCs.

CDR3 bases: TGTGCCATTCGAAAGGACCGGGAAGTGAACTATGGCTACACCTTC. Translated, it gives CAIRKDREVNYGYTF. This chain joins TRBV10-3 and TRBJ1-2; D unclear. This CDR3 has 15 residues. V lost 9 bases to trimming and J lost 2 bases, with 19 bases between them. The germline V gene encodes CDR1 ENHRY and CDR2 SYGVKD.